This T cell receptor beta chain was sequenced for a study of cytomegalovirus exposure and HLA in healthy donors. About the study: In a previous analysis, some 120 million unique TCR beta sequences were found from approximately 180 million T cells. Most genotyped donors, 81% of more than 300, had Caucasian-associated genetic ancestry.

At the time of sampling, donors were nominally healthy, though unrecorded immune exposures were likely. V lost 0 bases, J lost 3 bases, and 11 bases lay in between. CDR1 is SGHVS, CDR2 FNYEAQ, per germline. The CDR3 consists of 15 residues. PCR primers comprised 60 Vbeta and 13 Jbeta primers. TCRdb keeps only in-frame clones here, not all; method: immunoSEQ multiplex PCR. The sample has some 150,000 clones, approximately 79% seen once. Points on this clone: The antigen is undetermined. It is likely a read error, because the conserved phenylalanine at the end of the CDR3 is missing.

The study, taken as a whole, reports: In a later analysis, donors in an Asian-associated ancestry cluster reportedly had fewer N-insertions in productive TCRs than the cohort mean.

The rearrangement joins TRBV7-6 to TRBJ1-1; D remains ambiguous. Sequencing input: PBMCs. The clonotype was recovered from a female donor in good health and CMV-seronegative. CDR3 sequence (DNA): TGTGCCAGCAGCTTAGCTGGGCGTGGGGACACTGAAGCTTTCCTT. It yields the protein CASSLAGRGDTEAFL.